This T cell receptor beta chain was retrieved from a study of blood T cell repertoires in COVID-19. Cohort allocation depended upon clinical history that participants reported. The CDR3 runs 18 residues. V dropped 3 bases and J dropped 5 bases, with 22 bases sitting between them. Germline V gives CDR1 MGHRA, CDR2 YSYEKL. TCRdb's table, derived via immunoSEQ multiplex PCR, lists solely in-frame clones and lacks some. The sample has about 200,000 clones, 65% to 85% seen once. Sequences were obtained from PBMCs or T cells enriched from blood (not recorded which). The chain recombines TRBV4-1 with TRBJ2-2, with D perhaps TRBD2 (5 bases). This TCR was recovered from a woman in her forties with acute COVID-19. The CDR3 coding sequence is TGCGCCAGCAGCCAGGATTATTTGAGCGGCGAGGGAACCGGGGAGCTGTTTTTT. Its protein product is CASSQDYLSGEGTGELFF.